This TCR beta chain appears in the sequencing data of a study of PD-1 blockade in mismatch repair-deficient tumors. Sequencing used immunoSEQ multiplex PCR; TCRdb keeps in-frame clones, though not all of them. The sample includes some 66,000 clones, approximately 89% of them seen just once. The CDR3 spans 13 residues. In germline, CDR1 is MNHEY, CDR2 SMNVEV (reference sequence). V shed 4 bases and J shed 1 base, with 7 bases lying between them. V gene TRBV27 combines with J gene TRBJ1-1, with D uncertain. The receptor's source is an adult with mismatch repair-deficient cancer. Sequences were derived from peripheral blood, sampled 52 weeks after starting pembrolizumab. CDR3 sequence (DNA): TGTGCCAGCAGTTATACAGCGAACACTGAAGCTTTCTTT. Its protein product is CASSYTANTEAFF.